One and the same sample provided the 11 T cell receptor beta chains below, sequenced in a study of human T cells and chemical hapten exposure. The time point denotes: patch test 3, about 24 weeks after DPC sensitization. Described treatment: therapeutic diphenylcyclopropenone sensitization with weekly scalp DPC. TCRdb fed the RACE reads into MiXCR, producing one record per CDR3 protein. The data show 95,000 to 150,000 distinct CDR3 sequences, approximately 10% seen once. The specimen comprised whole blood, sampled in connection with sensitization to the hapten diphenylcyclopropenone (DPC). The receptors derive from a woman aged 45-59 years with alopecia areata. Some clones in this sample may be carry-over from other donors' samples.

This clonotype showed up just a few times. The CDR3 reads CASSPIAGGNNEQFF. In nucleotides, the CDR3 is TGTGCCAGCAGCCCTATAGCGGGGGGGAACAATGAGCAGTTCTTC. The V call is TRBV6-6, the J call TRBJ2-1; 11 nucleotides match TRBD2. J gave up 5 bases and V 6 bases, and 6 bases lay outside the gene matches. CDR3 length: 15 residues. The germline V gene has CDR1 MNHNY and CDR2 SVGAGI (reference sequence).

The J gene is TRBJ2-5, the V gene TRBV4-3; the D is unclear. Trimming stripped 1 base from V and 3 bases from J, with 6 bases between. In germline, CDR1 is LGHNA, CDR2 YSLEER. This CDR3 comprises 13 residues. The CDR3 region has the DNA TGCGCCAGCAGCCAAGTTATAGAAGAGACCCAGTACTTC. Its protein is CASSQVIEETQYF.

This clonotype was observed at least ten times. The chain joins TRBV29-1 to TRBJ2-3; D uncertain. The CDR3 extends over 12 amino acids. CDR1 is SQVTM, CDR2 ANQGSEA, per germline. V lost 8 bases and J lost 1, with 10 bases in between. The CDR3 sequence is CSLIDGTDTQYF. CDR3 coding DNA: TGCAGCCTTATCGACGGCACAGATACGCAGTATTTT.

A few counts support this clonotype. J is TRBJ2-3 and V is TRBV10-2, with TRBD2 matching over 11 bases. The germline V gene has CDR1 WSHSY and CDR2 SAAADI. V gave up 5 bases and J gave up 4 bases; unmatched junction bases: 5. There are 15 residues in the CDR3. The DNA of the CDR3 is TGCGCCAGCAGTAAGACTAGCGGGAAGGCAGATACGCAGTATTTT. It is translated as CASSKTSGKADTQYF.

This clonotype has just a few counts. The V and J genes are TRBV15 and TRBJ1-3; the D is unclear. The CDR3 is 15 amino acids. The germline gives CDR1 LNHNV, CDR2 YYDKDF (reference sequence). Between the trimmed V and J ends, which lost 0 bases and 0 bases, there was a span of 6 bases. The CDR3 bases are TGTGCCACCAGCAGAGATCCGGCCTCTGGAAACACCATATATTTT. The encoded protein is CATSRDPASGNTIYF.

This clonotype was found a few times. The chain uses TRBV5-1 and TRBJ1-1; TRBD1 matches 9 bases. From germline, CDR1 is SGHRS and CDR2 YFSETQ. This CDR3 has 13 residues. V shed 0 bases and J 8 bases; nucleotides not matched to a gene: 2. The CDR3: CASSLDRGLEAFF. The CDR3 nucleotides are TGCGCCAGCAGCTTGGACAGGGGGCTAGAAGCTTTCTTT.

This clonotype was found many times. The J gene is TRBJ2-5, the V gene TRBV12-3 or TRBV12-4; D might be TRBD2 (5 bases). The CDR3 is 13 residues long. The V end lost 7 bases, the J end lost 3 bases, and 12 bases lay between the germline ends. CDR3 coding DNA: TGTGCCAGCAACATCGGGGTAAAAGAGACCCAGTACTTC. Translation: CASNIGVKETQYF.

V and J are TRBV28 and TRBJ2-6, with D uncertain. Looked up from germline, CDR1 is MDHEN and CDR2 is SYDVKM. The CDR3 covers 14 residues. V shed 3 bases and J shed 4 bases, with 7 bases lying between them. The CDR3 region is CASSFGLGANVLTF. CDR3 nucleotide sequence: TGTGCCAGCAGTTTTGGGTTGGGGGCCAACGTCCTGACTTTC.

The rearrangement uses TRBV7-9 and TRBJ2-3; D is uncertain. This CDR3 has 15 residues. The germline gives CDR1 SEHNR, CDR2 FQNEAQ (reference sequence). V shed 4 bases and J shed 0 bases, with 11 bases lying between them. Here the CDR3 reads CASSSPASSTDTQYF. The DNA of the CDR3 is TGTGCCAGCAGCTCTCCCGCTTCTAGCACAGATACGCAGTATTTT.

The chain recombines TRBV12-3 or TRBV12-4 with TRBJ2-2; D unclear. Trimming removed 6 bases from V and 2 bases from J, with 16 bases in between. This CDR3 contains 16 residues. The chain's CDR3 is CASSPPTTGNTGELFF. In DNA, the CDR3 is TGTGCCAGCAGCCCCCCCACGACGGGTAACACCGGGGAGCTGTTTTTT.

This clonotype was found a few times. The chain uses TRBV12-3 or TRBV12-4 and TRBJ1-4, with D possibly matching TRBD1 (5 bases). The ends were cut back, 5 bases at V and 5 bases at J, with 12 bases in the middle. The CDR3 covers 14 residues. The CDR3 region has the DNA TGTGCCAGCAGTCCCGGGACCCCGAATGAAAAACTGTTTTTT. Translation gives CASSPGTPNEKLFF.